The next 20 T cell receptor beta chains were all read from a single sample in a study of early stage breast cancer tumors (dated by TCRdb to between 2016 and 2019). Library preparation used the immunoSEQ multiplex PCR assay. TCRdb took over this immuneACCESS table, retaining in-frame rearrangements with V and J assigned. Such tables are incomplete; in checked studies, under half of the missing clones stem from an unresolved V gene, and the remainder is unexplained. For this sample the table gives 65,000 to 75,000 clones, of which around 80% were detected only once. The top ten clonotypes cover approximately 4.5% of the sample. Sequenced: blood. The source of these receptors is a person aged 35 to 50 with breast cancer.

This chain connects TRBV14 to TRBJ1-3, with D possibly TRBD1 on 5 matching bases. V was pared by 3 bases and J by 2 bases, with 5 bases between. The CDR3 has 13 residues. The germline gives CDR1 SGHDN, CDR2 FVKESK. The CDR3 region has the DNA TGTGCCAGCAGCCAGGGGGCTGGAAACACCATATATTTT. Its protein product is CASSQGAGNTIYF.

The chain is built from TRBV4-1 and TRBJ2-3, with 8 bases aligning to TRBD1. V lost 4 bases to trimming and J lost 0 bases; unmatched junction nucleotides: 3. The CDR3 totals 15 residues. CDR1 is MGHRA and CDR2 is YSYEKL in the germline V gene. The CDR3 sequence is CASSRTGSSTDTQYF. The CDR3 region has the DNA TGCGCCAGCAGCCGGACAGGGTCTAGCACAGATACGCAGTATTTT.

The CDR3 loop reads CASTTDPSSYNEQFF. The CDR3, as DNA: TGTGCCAGCACAACGGACCCGAGCTCCTACAATGAGCAGTTCTTC. This chain links TRBV6-4 with TRBJ2-1; no clear D. This CDR3 is built from 15 residues. The germline CDR1 and CDR2 sequences are MRHNA and SNTAGT. V was pared by 7 bases and J by 0 bases, with 13 bases between.

This clone was observed once. V is TRBV13 and J is TRBJ2-3; unclear D gene. This CDR3 has 12 amino acids. The V and J ends lost 1 base and 6 bases respectively, with 5 bases between them. From germline, CDR1 is PRHDT and CDR2 FYEKMQ (reference sequence). Here the CDR3 DNA reads TGTGCCAGCAGCTTAGTGCGGGATACGCAGTATTTT. This encodes CASSLVRDTQYF.

The V call is TRBV6-1, the J call TRBJ1-1; D uncertain. Trimming cost V 7 bases and J 4 bases, with 7 bases left between them. The germline gives CDR1 MNHNS, CDR2 SASEGT. The CDR3 totals 11 residues. The CDR3 sequence is CASKRLTEAFF. The CDR3 bases are TGTGCCAGCAAACGACTCACTGAAGCTTTCTTT.

The chain is built from TRBV7-3 and TRBJ2-3, with D uncertain. The CDR3 contains 15 residues. Germline V lookup: CDR1 SGHTA, CDR2 FQGTGA. V lost 2 bases to trimming and J lost 0 bases, with 9 bases between them. CDR3 nucleotides: TGTGCCAGCAGCTTAGGGCGGATTAGCACAGATACGCAGTATTTT. Translating it yields CASSLGRISTDTQYF. Variable domain in full (rest from reference TRBV7-3 and TRBJ2-3): GAGVSQTPSNKVTEKGKYVELRCDPISGHTALYWYRQSLGQGPEFLIYFQGTGAADDSGLPNDRFFAVRPEGSVSTLKIQRTERGDSAVYLCASSLGRISTDTQYFGPGTRLTVL.

The rearrangement joins TRBV6-4 to TRBJ1-1; TRBD1 might be the D (5 bases). Germline assignment: CDR1 MRHNA and CDR2 SNTAGT. The CDR3 runs 13 residues. Trimming removed 5 bases from V and 5 bases from J, with 12 bases in between. DNA for the CDR3: TGTGCCAGCAGTAGGGACTTGGGGACTGAAGCTTTCTTT. Its translation: CASSRDLGTEAFF.

The chain combines TRBV2 with TRBJ2-1; no clear D gene. This CDR3 is built from 10 residues. V dropped 7 bases and J dropped 6 bases, with 4 bases sitting between them. Per the germline V gene, CDR1 is SNHLY and CDR2 is FYNNEI. CDR3 region: CASNCNEQFF. The CDR3, as DNA: TGTGCCAGCAACTGCAATGAGCAGTTCTTC. Full variable domain (remainder filled in from reference TRBV2 and TRBJ2-1): EPEVTQTPSHQVTQMGQEVILRCVPISNHLYFYWYRQILGQKVEFLVSFYNNEISEKSEIFDDQFSVERPDGSNFTLKIRSTKLEDSAMYFCASNCNEQFFGPGTRLTVL.

CDR3 sequence reads: CASSQDRGQGDYEQYF. The CDR3, as DNA: TGCGCCAGCAGCCAAGATAGGGGACAGGGGGACTACGAGCAGTACTTC. The chain employs TRBV4-1 and TRBJ2-7; 11 bases match TRBD1. Germline trimming cut 0 bases from V and 3 bases from J; bases unmatched to any gene: 4. The CDR3 has 16 amino acids. Germline CDR1 MGHRA, CDR2 YSYEKL.

J is TRBJ2-3 and V is TRBV11-2, with 7 positions matching TRBD2. Trimming cost V 3 bases and J 2 bases; bases outside gene matches: 8. The germline V gene encodes CDR1 SGHAT and CDR2 FQNNGV. This CDR3 has 16 amino acids. DNA of the CDR3: TGTGCCAGCAGCTTTTTTGGCGGGAGAGACACAGATACGCAGTATTTT. Translated, it gives CASSFFGGRDTDTQYF.

As concerns this clone: Within the sample, other DNA sequences also encode this same CDR3. The chain carries TRBV20-1 and TRBJ2-1, with D possibly TRBD2 on 6 matching bases. The CDR3 runs to 11 residues. Trimming stripped 6 bases from V and 6 bases from J, with 9 bases between. CDR1 DFQATT and CDR2 SNEGSKA come from the germline V gene (reference sequence). The CDR3 coding sequence is TGCAGTGCCCCGCGGGGCAATGAGCAGTTCTTC. This gives the protein CSAPRGNEQFF.

The J gene is TRBJ1-5, the V gene TRBV5-8; 8 bases line up with TRBD1. The CDR3 consists of 15 residues. Looked up from germline, CDR1 is SGHTS and CDR2 is YDEGEE. V was clipped by 5 bases and J by 2 bases; unmatched bases: 6. For the CDR3, the DNA is TGTGCCAGCAGACCAGGGGGCCGGGGCAATCAGCCCCAGCATTTT. It codes for CASRPGGRGNQPQHF.

The J gene is TRBJ2-7, the V gene TRBV14; D unresolved. Germline V CDR1 and CDR2: SGHDN, FVKESK. This CDR3 region has 14 residues. The V and J ends lost 1 base and 0 bases respectively, with 7 bases between them. The CDR3 DNA reads as TGTGCCAGCAGCCAAGCTGAGATCTCCTACGAGCAGTACTTC. Protein sequence: CASSQAEISYEQYF. Combining the CDR3 with reference TRBV14 and TRBJ2-7 gives the whole variable domain EAGVTQFPSHSVIEKGQTVTLRCDPISGHDNLYWYRRVMGKEIKFLLHFVKESKQDESGMPNNRFLAERTGGTYSTLKVQPAELEDSGVYFCASSQAEISYEQYFGPGTRLTVT.

The V and J genes are TRBV5-6 and TRBJ2-3, with no clear D. Germline V gene lookup returns CDR1 SGHDT and CDR2 YYEEEE. Trimming left V 3 bases short and J 2 bases short, with 4 bases between. The CDR3 length is 12 residues. CDR3 in amino acids: CASSSFTDTQYF. DNA of the CDR3: TGTGCCAGCAGCTCCTTCACAGATACGCAGTATTTT.

This clone qualifies as medium-sized (0.01 to 0.1%). This sequence joins TRBV2 and TRBJ2-4, with a possible D match to TRBD2 (6 bases). V was clipped by 6 bases and J by 1 base, with 22 bases between them. CDR3 size: 18 residues. Germline V gives CDR1 SNHLY, CDR2 FYNNEI. CDR3 nucleotide sequence: TGTGCCAGCAGCGGCCGGGACTCCCGACGGGTGGCCAAAAACATTCAGTACTTC. Translated: CASSGRDSRRVAKNIQYF.

The genes are TRBV9 and TRBJ2-7; 8 bases line up with TRBD2. Trimming cost V 3 bases and J 6 bases; bases outside gene matches: 11. From germline, CDR1 is SGDLS and CDR2 YYNGEE. This CDR3 spans 15 amino acids. The chain's CDR3 is CASSAQYPGGGEQYF. The CDR3 coding sequence is TGTGCCAGCAGCGCACAATACCCGGGAGGGGGCGAGCAGTACTTC.

V usage is TRBV18 and J usage is TRBJ1-2; tentative D call: TRBD1 (5 bases). V was shortened by 6 bases and J by 7 bases, with 12 bases between the two germline ends. The CDR3 has 12 residues. CDR1 is KGHSH and CDR2 is LQKENI in the germline V gene. Here the CDR3 reads CASSQGTGGYTF. CDR3 coding DNA: TGTGCCAGCTCGCAAGGGACGGGTGGCTACACCTTC.

The chain couples TRBV7-9 to TRBJ2-7, with D possibly being TRBD2 (5 bases). The CDR3 runs to 13 residues. The germline gives CDR1 SEHNR, CDR2 FQNEAQ (reference sequence). Trimming removed 5 bases from V and 6 bases from J, with 14 bases in between. CDR3 protein: CASSRGGFSEQYF. CDR3 sequence (DNA): TGTGCCAGCAGCCGGGGTGGATTTAGCGAGCAGTACTTC. Filled out from reference TRBV7-9 and TRBJ2-7, the complete variable domain reads DTGVSQNPRHKITKRGQNVTFRCDPISEHNRLYWYRQTLGQGPEFLTYFQNEAQLEKSRLLSDRFSAERPKGSFSTLEIQRTEQGDSAMYLCASSRGGFSEQYFGPGTRLTVT.

The chain carries TRBV28 and TRBJ1-2, with D unclear. The V end lost 5 bases, the J end lost 4 bases, and 17 bases lay between the germline ends. The germline V gene has CDR1 MDHEN and CDR2 SYDVKM. CDR3 size: 15 residues. The CDR3: CASSANRGPIYGYTF. In nucleotides, the CDR3 is TGTGCCAGCAGTGCCAACCGAGGTCCCATCTATGGCTACACCTTC.

The V gene is TRBV2, the J gene TRBJ2-1; D might be TRBD1 or TRBD2, each matching 5 bases. Deletions cut 8 bases from V and 12 bases from J, with 11 bases between. Germline CDR1 and CDR2: SNHLY and FYNNEI. CDR3 length: 10 amino acids. The CDR3, as DNA: TGTGCCAGCCTACGGGACCGGCAGTTCTTC. Protein: CASLRDRQFF. Full variable domain (rest looked up from reference TRBV2 and TRBJ2-1): EPEVTQTPSHQVTQMGQEVILRCVPISNHLYFYWYRQILGQKVEFLVSFYNNEISEKSEIFDDQFSVERPDGSNFTLKIRSTKLEDSAMYFCASLRDRQFFGPGTRLTVL.